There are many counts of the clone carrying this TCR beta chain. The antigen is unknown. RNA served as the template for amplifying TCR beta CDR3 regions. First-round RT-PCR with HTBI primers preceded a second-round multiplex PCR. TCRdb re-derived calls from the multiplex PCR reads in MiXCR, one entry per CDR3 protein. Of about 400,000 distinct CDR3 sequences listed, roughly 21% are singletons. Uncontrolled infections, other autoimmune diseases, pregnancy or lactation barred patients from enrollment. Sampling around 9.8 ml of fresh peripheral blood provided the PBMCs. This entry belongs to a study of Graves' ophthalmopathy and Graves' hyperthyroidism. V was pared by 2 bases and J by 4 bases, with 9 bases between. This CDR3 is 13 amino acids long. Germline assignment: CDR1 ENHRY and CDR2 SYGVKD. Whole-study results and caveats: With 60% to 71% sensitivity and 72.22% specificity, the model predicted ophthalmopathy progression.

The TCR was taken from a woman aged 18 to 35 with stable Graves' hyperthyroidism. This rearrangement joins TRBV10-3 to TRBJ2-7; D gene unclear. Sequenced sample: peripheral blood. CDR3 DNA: TGTGCCATCAGTGAGGGCAGCCCGTACGAGCAGTACTTC. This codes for CAISEGSPYEQYF.